The source of this T cell receptor (beta chain) is a study of beta chain features in type 1 diabetes listed by TCRdb under 2018. Regarding the complete study: Patients and healthy donors did not differ in mean age, gender distribution, total cell number or subset yield. A total of approximately 100 million sorted cells were examined across all samples, and the number of cells per subset was strongly correlated with RNA yield. In the study, TCRB repertoires of sorted circulating CD4+ T cell subsets from recently diagnosed type 1 diabetes patients were compared with those of matched healthy donors. Regulatory and stem cell-like memory subsets were obtained from only 8 patients and about 8 healthy donors, while naive and central memory subsets were obtained from all 28 donors.

In the case of this clone: The antigen this receptor binds is unknown. Base qualities were left out, and no much larger clone turns up one base away.

The entire amount of isolated RNA was reverse transcribed using the High Capacity cDNA Reverse Transcription Kit, so the sequenced TCRB transcripts were expressed ones. Deep immunoSEQ sequencing was performed on naive, central memory and regulatory T cell samples, with an average of roughly 3.6 million total reads per sample. After sorted cells were lysed in RLT buffer, RNA was extracted with DNase-treated RNeasy Micro or Mini kits, with the choice depending on cell number. Each cell subset was processed separately to prevent cross-contamination, with patient and healthy donor samples processed together. TCRB sequences were amplified from cDNA with the immunoSEQ multiplex PCR, producing 87-bp fragments spanning the CDR3 region. Sequencing of the amplicons was done on the Illumina HiSeq platform. Turning to the authors' computational methods: Synthetic template baselines were used to correct PCR bias computationally, reads within Hamming distance 2 were collapsed together, and singletons that could not be merged were discarded. Reads were aligned against IMGT so that V, D and J genes, CDR3 length and insertions or deletions at six rearrangement sites could be assigned. Clonotype counts were normalized to sorted cell number within each subset before computing true diversity and Gini coefficients with the tcR R package. Repertoire sharing was quantified using the overlap coefficient calculated on TCRB nucleotide sequences. Out-of-frame TCRB sequences from naive cells were analyzed to stand in for the pre-selection repertoire. Drawn from immuneACCESS, this table holds only the in-frame rearrangements with V and J called that TCRdb kept. Clones are partly lost; checked studies trace under half to an unresolved V gene and leave the rest unexplained. V, J and clone size are those of that table, while D and trimming were read from the DNA. Counted in this sample were 860,000 or so clones; about a sixth of them appeared once. The top ten constitute 0.023% of the sample.

The CDR3 starts with the cysteine, ends with the phenylalanine, and has 16 residues. The CDR3 DNA has 48 bases and is translated from base 1. Sequences MGHDK (CDR1) and SYGVNS (CDR2) are obtained from the germline V gene. Each donor gave one peripheral blood draw, around 100 mL on average, collected into heparinised tubes. Using a panel that included CD45RO, CCR7, CD25, CD127, CD95 and CD27, naive, central memory, regulatory and stem cell-like memory CD4+ T cells were sorted on a BD FACSAria II. Every sorted population had a purity above 95%. PBMCs were separated immediately by Lymphoprep density gradient centrifugation and were stained directly, without being cultured. So that batch effects would be minimized, each experiment stained and sorted samples in pairs, pairing one healthy donor with one patient. What the authors observed across the whole study: In all four CD4+ subsets, TCRB CDR3 length was moderately but significantly shorter in type 1 diabetes patients. Sequencing cDNA rather than genomic DNA could over-represent highly expressing activated cells, although activation and CD3 levels did not differ between groups. At VDJ recombination sites, patients with type 1 diabetes made fewer insertions and deleted more nucleotides, a pattern implying thymic rearrangement abnormalities. Because small numbers of individuals were included in the HLA sub-analyses, any influence of HLA type on TCRB rearrangement was left unresolved. Naive, central memory and regulatory TCRB repertoires appeared to be more alike among patients than among healthy donors. PCR may preferentially amplify shorter templates, but because patient and control samples were amplified and corrected together, any resulting skew would affect both groups equally.

This receptor was obtained from a woman aged 18-35 years in good health. The sequence is built from TRBV25-1 and TRBJ2-5; TRBD2 aligns with 7 central bases. Matching the DNA end better, TRBJ2-7 makes the J call doubtful. Material: naive CD4+ T cells from blood. Explained via the paper, the cell subset or site label denotes: true naive CD4+ T cells. The CDR3 amino acid sequence is: CASSESEWRGSYEQYF. The DNA reads as follows: TGTGCCAGCAGTGAATCCGAGTGGCGGGGGTCCTACGAGCAGTACTTC.